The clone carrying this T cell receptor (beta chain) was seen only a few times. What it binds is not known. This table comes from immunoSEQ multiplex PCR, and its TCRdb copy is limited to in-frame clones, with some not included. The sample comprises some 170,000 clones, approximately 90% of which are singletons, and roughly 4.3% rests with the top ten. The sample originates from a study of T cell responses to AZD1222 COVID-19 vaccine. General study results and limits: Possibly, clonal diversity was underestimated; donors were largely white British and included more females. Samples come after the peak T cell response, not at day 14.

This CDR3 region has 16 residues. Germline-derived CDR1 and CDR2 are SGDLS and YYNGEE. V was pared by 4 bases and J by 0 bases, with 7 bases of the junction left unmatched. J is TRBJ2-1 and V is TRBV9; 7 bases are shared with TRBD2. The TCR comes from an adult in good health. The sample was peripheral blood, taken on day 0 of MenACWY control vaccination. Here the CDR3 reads CASSLRAGSSYNEQFF. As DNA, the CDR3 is TGTGCCAGCAGCTTACGAGCGGGAAGCTCCTACAATGAGCAGTTCTTC.